Sequencing of this TCR beta chain was carried out in a study of beta chain features in type 1 diabetes. Study-wide points: All four CD4+ subsets of Type 1 diabetes patients contained TCRB CDR3s that were moderately but significantly shorter.

The table lists this clone with a few counts. What it binds is not known. Every isolated RNA sample was fully reverse transcribed, so sequencing captured expressed TCRB transcripts. The method was immunoSEQ multiplex PCR; TCRdb's version includes in-frame clones alone and lacks a portion of them. The sample yields around 250,000 clones, roughly 13% seen once. The sequenced material came from naive CD4+ T cells from blood. The clonotype was recovered from a man younger than 45 with type 1 diabetes.

This CDR3 reads CASSPAPGSIMNTEAFF. DNA of the CDR3: TGTGCCAGCTCACCAGCTCCCGGGAGTATTATGAACACTGAAGCTTTCTTT. This chain connects TRBV18 to TRBJ1-1; D is undetermined. The CDR3 consists of 17 residues. Germline CDR1 KGHSH, CDR2 LQKENI. V was cut by 2 bases and J by 0 bases, with 16 bases left in between. The entire variable domain, with the rest obtained from reference TRBV18 and TRBJ1-1, is as follows: NAGVMQNPRHLVRRRGQEARLRCSPMKGHSHVYWYRQLPEEGLKFMVYLQKENIIDESGMPKERFSAEFPKEGPSILRIQQVVRGDSAAYFCASSPAPGSIMNTEAFFGQGTRLTVV.